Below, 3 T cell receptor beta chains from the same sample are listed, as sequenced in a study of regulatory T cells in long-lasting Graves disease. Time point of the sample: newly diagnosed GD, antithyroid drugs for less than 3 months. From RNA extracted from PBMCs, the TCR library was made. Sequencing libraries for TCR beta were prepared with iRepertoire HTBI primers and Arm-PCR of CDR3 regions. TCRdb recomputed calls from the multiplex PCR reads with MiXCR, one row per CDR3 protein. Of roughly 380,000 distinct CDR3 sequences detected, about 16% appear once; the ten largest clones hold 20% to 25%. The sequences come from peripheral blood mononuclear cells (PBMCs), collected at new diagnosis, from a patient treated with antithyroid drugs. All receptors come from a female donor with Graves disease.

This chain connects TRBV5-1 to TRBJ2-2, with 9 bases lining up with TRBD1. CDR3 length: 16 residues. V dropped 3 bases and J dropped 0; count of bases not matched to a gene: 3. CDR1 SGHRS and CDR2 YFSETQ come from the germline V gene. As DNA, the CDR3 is TGCGCCAGCAGCTGGGGACAGGGTACGAACACCGGGGAGCTGTTTTTT. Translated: CASSWGQGTNTGELFF.

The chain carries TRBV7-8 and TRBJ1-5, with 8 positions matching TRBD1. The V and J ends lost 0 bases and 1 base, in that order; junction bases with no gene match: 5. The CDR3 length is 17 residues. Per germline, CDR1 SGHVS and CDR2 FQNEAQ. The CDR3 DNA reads TGTGCCAGCAGCTTAGCCCGACAGGGGACAAGCAATCAGCCCCAGCATTTT. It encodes CASSLARQGTSNQPQHF.

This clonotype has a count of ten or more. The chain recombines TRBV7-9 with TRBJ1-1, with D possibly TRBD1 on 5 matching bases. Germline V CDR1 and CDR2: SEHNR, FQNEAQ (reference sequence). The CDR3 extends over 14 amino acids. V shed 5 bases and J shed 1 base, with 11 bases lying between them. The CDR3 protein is CASSQTEENTEAFF. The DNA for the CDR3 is TGTGCCAGCAGCCAGACAGAGGAGAACACTGAAGCTTTCTTT.